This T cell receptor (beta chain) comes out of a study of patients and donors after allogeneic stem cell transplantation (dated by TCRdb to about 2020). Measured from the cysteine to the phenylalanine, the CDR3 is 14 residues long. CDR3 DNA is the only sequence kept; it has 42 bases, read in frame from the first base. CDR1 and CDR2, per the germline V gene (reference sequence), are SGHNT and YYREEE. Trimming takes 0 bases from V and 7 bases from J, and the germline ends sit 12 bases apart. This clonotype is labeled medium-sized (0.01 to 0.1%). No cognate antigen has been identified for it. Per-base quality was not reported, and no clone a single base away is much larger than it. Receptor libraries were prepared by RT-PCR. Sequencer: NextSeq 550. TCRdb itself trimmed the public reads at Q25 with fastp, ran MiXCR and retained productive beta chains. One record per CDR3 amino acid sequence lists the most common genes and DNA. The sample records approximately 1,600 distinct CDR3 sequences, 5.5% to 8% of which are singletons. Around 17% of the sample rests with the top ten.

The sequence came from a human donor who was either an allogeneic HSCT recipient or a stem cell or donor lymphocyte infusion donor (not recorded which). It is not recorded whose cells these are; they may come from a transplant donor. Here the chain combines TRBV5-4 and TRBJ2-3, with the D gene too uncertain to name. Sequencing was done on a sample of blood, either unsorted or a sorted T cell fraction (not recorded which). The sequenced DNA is TGTGCCAGCAGCTTGGCCGCCCGCGAGAATACGCAGTATTTT. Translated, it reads CASSLAARENTQYF. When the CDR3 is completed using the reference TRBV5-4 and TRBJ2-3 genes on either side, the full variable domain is ETGVTQSPTHLIKTRGQQVTLRCSSQSGHNTVSWYQQALGQGPQFIFQYYREEENGRGNFPPRFSGLQFPNYSSELNVNALELDDSALYLCASSLAARENTQYFGPGTRLTVL.